The source of this T cell receptor (beta chain) is a study of blood T cells in healthy people across ages (dated by TCRdb to the mid-2010s). Describing the broader study: In model experiments, roughly one uniquely barcoded TCR beta cDNA molecule per two T cells was captured by template switching. Using the same blood draw, the study looked at two additional independent replicas of 1 million unique cDNA reads for two donors, one aged 18 to 30 and the other aged 80 or older. The study measured age-related changes in TCR beta repertoire diversity using deep sequencing normalized with unique cDNA molecular identifiers. The donors were split into four age groups: young (average roughly 15 years), middle-aged (39), aged (more than 60) and long-lived (under 85). To avoid experimental bias, donors of different ages were distributed randomly across sequencing lanes. On the study overall, not on this receptor specifically: Donor CMV infection status was unknown, potentially confounding age-related changes in expanded clonotypes. Compared with the aged group, the long-lived group had more naive CD4+ T cells, fewer expanded clones and increased TCR diversity, a pattern suggesting age selection. Because profiling used bulk unsorted PBMCs, naive and antigen-experienced compartments could not be compared conclusively. Estimates of total diversity from one million sequenced T cells were regarded as lower bounds and underestimates. Observed TCR beta diversity per million T cells fell roughly linearly with age, and a significant reduction was already apparent by age roughly 40. There was a strong correlation between observed TCR beta diversity and the percentage of naive T cells measured by flow cytometry.

Libraries were made using 5' RACE. Sequencing instrument: Illumina HiSeq 2500. A second roughly 6 to 11 cycle PCR used a sample-barcoded 5' primer and a J-beta primer mix. Each TCR beta cDNA molecule received a unique molecular identifier from a template-switch 5' adaptor carrying 12 random nucleotides. At least 3 million CDR3-containing paired-end reads were obtained from each sample. All of the RNA was converted into first-strand cDNA using the Mint cDNA synthesis kit, with a TRBC-specific oligonucleotide serving as the primer. After uracil-DNA glycosylase treatment, a first 18-cycle PCR used universal primers M1SS and BC2_uni_R on all cDNA. Under the source paper's analysis protocol: Each sample was normalized by randomly selecting 1 million high-quality reads, each carrying a distinct molecular identifier. Reads with shared molecular identifiers were discarded instead of being binned into consensus sequences. MiTCR, set to a Q25 quality threshold and the strictest error-elimination algorithm, was used for CDR3 identification, clonotype clustering and error correction. A nonparametric unseen species model with Euler transformation was used to estimate lower-bound total TCR beta diversity. TCRdb itself trimmed the public reads at Q25 with fastp, ran MiXCR and retained productive beta chains. Each entry merges the rows of one CDR3 protein and shows their most common DNA and genes. V and J calls and clone size were set by TCRdb, not the authors. In this sample the table shows over a million distinct CDR3 sequences, approximately 59% of which occur a single time. The top ten hold more than 6% of the sample.

Donors were 40 or so systemically healthy Caucasian individuals from Russia aged 6 to 90 years. Each donor gave about 11 milliliters of peripheral blood, drawn into EDTA-treated Vacutainer tubes. PBMCs were isolated by Ficoll-Paque density-gradient centrifugation, with at least 6.5 million obtained per sample. Total RNA was extracted from PBMCs with Trizol reagent, with at least 6 micrograms obtained per sample. Naive CD45RAhigh/CD27high T cell percentages were measured by flow cytometry on a PBMC aliquot from every donor. Counted from cysteine to phenylalanine, this CDR3 has 15 amino acids. Here the CDR3 DNA is all that survives: 45 bases in frame from base 1. The germline V gene encodes CDR1 MNHNY and CDR2 SVGAGI (reference sequence). V is shortened by 4 bases, J by 4 bases, and the region joining them spans 15 bases. Points on this clonotype: This clone's antigen is unknown. A read error is possible here, since a much larger clone lies one base away.

This TCR was sampled from a man aged 18-30 years in good health. What was sequenced was blood. The chain is assembled from TRBV6-6 and TRBJ2-3; the D gene is perhaps TRBD1, from 7 matching bases. The CDR3 protein sequence reads: CASSFGTASADTQYF. The DNA reads as follows: TGTGCCAGCAGTTTTGGGACAGCTAGCGCAGATACGCAGTATTTT.